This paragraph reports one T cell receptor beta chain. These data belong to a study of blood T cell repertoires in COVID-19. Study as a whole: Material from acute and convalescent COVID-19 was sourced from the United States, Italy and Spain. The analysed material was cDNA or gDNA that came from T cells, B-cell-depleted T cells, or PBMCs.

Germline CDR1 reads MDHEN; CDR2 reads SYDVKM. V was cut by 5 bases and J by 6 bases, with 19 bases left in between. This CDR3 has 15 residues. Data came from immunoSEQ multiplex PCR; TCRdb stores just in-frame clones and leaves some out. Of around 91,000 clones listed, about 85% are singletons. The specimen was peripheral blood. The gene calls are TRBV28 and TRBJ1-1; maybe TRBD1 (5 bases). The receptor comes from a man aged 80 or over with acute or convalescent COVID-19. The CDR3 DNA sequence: TGTGCCAGCAGTCTGGGTGGCACAGGCTCGGCTGAAGCTTTCTTT. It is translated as CASSLGGTGSAEAFF. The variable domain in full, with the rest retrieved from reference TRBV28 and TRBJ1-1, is DVKVTQSSRYLVKRTGEKVFLECVQDMDHENMFWYRQDPGLGLRLIYFSYDVKMKEKGDIPEGYSVSREKKERFSLILESASTNQTSMYLCASSLGGTGSAEAFFGQGTRLTVV.